Given below is one TCR beta chain in context. Its antigen remains undetermined. Nothing much larger sits one base from this clone, and base qualities are not available. This specimen comes from a study of cytotoxic CD8 clonotypes in ibrutinib-treated CLL (dated by TCRdb to the early 2020s). For context, the study as a whole: In this cohort, around 15 patients were treatment-naive and about a dozen were relapsed/refractory, while about 17 had unmutated IGHV. Of the 70 to 100 people in the trial, approximately 24 had longitudinal samples available. On average, each sample yielded approximately 250,000 productive templates and tens of thousands of productive rearrangements. All remission and progressive disease samples were collected while patients were still receiving ibrutinib. The response samples were drawn at a median of approximately 11 months into treatment, with a range of about 6 to 36 months. Cryopreserved peripheral blood mononuclear cells were obtained prior to treatment, at the time of response, and at either disease progression or sustained remission. Responses were partial in around 25 patients and complete in 2; after median around 66 months follow-up, some 15 stayed in remission and about twelve progressed. General study outcomes and caveats: Public clonotypes were found to be uncommon and were observed to contract or remain stable during treatment; the increase in clonality was shown to reflect expansion of private clonotypes at ibrutinib response. Baseline clonality was found to be higher than that of age-matched healthy donors and was strongly correlated with circulating CD8+ T-cell counts. Lymph node repertoires were not examined, and the timing of sampling was not matched between patients in sustained remission and those whose disease progressed. Clonality rose at ibrutinib response, remained stable during sustained remission, and dropped back toward baseline at progression.

The goal of deep resolution MiSeq sequencing was a depth between 1 in 1 million and 1 in 200,000 T cells, and coverage averaged 10x per clonotype. The immunoSEQ hsTCRB Kit was used to generate the TCR beta libraries. On the study's bioinformatics: Data were analyzed with ImmunoSEQ Data Assistant and ImmunoSEQ Analyzer, with V, D and J genes assigned per IMGT definitions. Clonality, which ranges from 0 to 1, was calculated as one minus the normalized Shannon entropy of productive rearrangement frequencies. Only overrepresented clonotypes making up at least 0.05% of each patient's repertoire were included in the public clonotype analysis. Repertoires from more than ten age-matched healthy donors in immuneACCESS were used as clonality controls. The source is immuneACCESS, and TCRdb retained only in-frame sequences with V and J called. Part of the clones is not carried over; for the studies checked, unresolved V genes explain less than half of this, and the remainder is unexplained. V and J calls and clone size are those listed in that table; D and trimming were worked out from the DNA. This sample comprises some 17,000 clones, about 61% of them detected only once. Under 30% of the sample goes to the ten largest clones.

The CDR3 numbers 14 residues from cysteine through phenylalanine. The sequence is cut down to CDR3 DNA, 42 bases in frame from base 1. Via the germline V gene (reference sequence), CDR1 is PRHDT and CDR2 FYEKMQ. Germline trimming: 7 bases from V, 1 base from J; junction bases outside gene matches: 7. Reading the label with the study, this specimen's time point is: more than 10 months on ibrutinib. For TCR beta library preparation, approximately 2 micrograms of genomic DNA were extracted from the cryopreserved PBMCs. Longitudinal blood samples from CLL patients on ibrutinib monotherapy underwent high-throughput TCR beta sequencing. The patients were enrolled in a single-center, open-label phase 2 trial of ibrutinib monotherapy.

This clonotype was sampled from a human donor with chronic lymphocytic leukemia. The sequenced sample was PBMCs, obtained after 12 months of ibrutinib treatment. The chain uses TRBV13 and TRBJ2-7; the central 7 bases match TRBD1. The sequenced DNA: TGTGCCAGCACACAAACAGGGGTTTCCTACGAGCAGTACTTC. This is translated as CASTQTGVSYEQYF.